Below are 28 T cell receptor beta chains sequenced from a single sample in a study of Graves' ophthalmopathy and Graves' hyperthyroidism. RNA transcripts provided the template for amplifying TCR beta CDR3 regions. The workflow started with a first-round RT-PCR run with HTBI primers and then moved on to a second-round multiplex PCR. A single record per CDR3 protein comes from TCRdb applying MiXCR to the multiplex PCR reads. The repertoire holds 400,000 to 450,000 distinct CDR3 sequences, with 21% as singletons. The sequenced sample was peripheral blood. These receptors were taken from a woman aged 18-29 years with stable Graves' hyperthyroidism.

This clonotype has just a few counts. The V gene is TRBV5-6, the J gene TRBJ2-2; 8 bases map to TRBD2. The CDR3 spans 16 residues. V lost 2 bases, J lost 1 base, and 4 bases stayed unmatched. Germline V gene sequence: CDR1 SGHDT, CDR2 YYEEEE. The CDR3 sequence is CASSLLADKNTGELFF. As DNA, the CDR3 is TGTGCCAGCAGCTTACTAGCGGATAAGAACACCGGGGAGCTGTTTTTT. The variable domain in full, with the rest retrieved from reference TRBV5-6 and TRBJ2-2, is DAGVTQSPTHLIKTRGQQVTLRCSPKSGHDTVSWYQQALGQGPQFIFQYYEEEERQRGNFPDRFSGHQFPNYSSELNVNALLLGDSALYLCASSLLADKNTGELFFGEGSRLTVL.

Many counts were recorded for this clonotype. The rearrangement joins TRBV20-1 to TRBJ2-5; the D gene is possibly TRBD1 (6 bases). This CDR3 contains 14 residues. V was clipped by 4 bases and J by 2 bases, with 14 bases between them. Germline V gene lookup returns CDR1 DFQATT and CDR2 SNEGSKA (reference sequence). The CDR3 bases are TGCAGTGCTATTCTCGGACAGCCGCAAGAGACCCAGTACTTC. Translation: CSAILGQPQETQYF.

This clonotype came up many times. The rearrangement links TRBV12-3 or TRBV12-4 to TRBJ2-7, with 11 bases that match TRBD2. The CDR3 spans 15 residues. Unmatched junction bases numbered 11, after V lost 6 bases and J lost 7 bases. The CDR3 loop is CASSYSTSGVLEQYF. CDR3 coding DNA: TGTGCCAGCAGCTACTCGACTAGCGGGGTCCTGGAGCAGTACTTC.

This clonotype was recorded at least ten times. The V gene is TRBV7-2, the J gene TRBJ1-1; D not certain. This CDR3 is built from 13 residues. With 2 bases removed from V and 8 bases from J, the gap between germline ends came to 12 bases. Germline values: CDR1 SGHTA, CDR2 FQGNSA. CDR3 amino acids: CASSLRATREAFF. The DNA of the CDR3 is TGTGCCAGCAGCTTACGGGCCACAAGGGAAGCTTTCTTT.

CDR3 in DNA: TGCGCCAGCAGCCAAGACTGGGGCTCCGGAGCTTTCTTT. It specifies CASSQDWGSGAFF. V gene TRBV4-3 combines with J gene TRBJ1-1; D possibly corresponds to TRBD1 (5 bases). The CDR3 has 13 residues. CDR1 LGHNA and CDR2 YSLEER come from the germline V gene. V shed 0 bases and J shed 10 bases, with 12 bases lying between them.

This clonotype has at least ten counts. The chain recombines TRBV28 with TRBJ2-2; 8 bases match TRBD1. With V trimmed by 2 bases and J by 6 bases, 8 bases remained unmatched. The CDR3 spans 16 residues. The germline V gene encodes CDR1 MDHEN and CDR2 SYDVKM. The CDR3 DNA is TGTGCCAGCAGTTTACTGGACAGGGCTTTGTCCGGGGAGCTGTTTTTT. This codes for CASSLLDRALSGELFF.

This clonotype was seen at least ten times. The chain joins TRBV6-2 or TRBV6-3 to TRBJ2-7; the D is unclear. The CDR3 extends over 16 amino acids. V shed 0 bases and J shed 3 bases, with 15 bases lying between them. The germline V gene has CDR1 MNHEY and CDR2 SVGEGT. CDR3 coding DNA: TGTGCCAGCAGTTACTCGGGCGATGGAAGTCACTACGAGCAGTACTTC. It is translated as CASSYSGDGSHYEQYF.

At least ten counts were recorded for this clonotype. At one end the junction does not follow the germline gene, possibly because of a read error. This rearrangement joins TRBV12-3 or TRBV12-4 to TRBJ2-5; 9 bases match TRBD2. This CDR3 has 16 residues. The CDR3 sequence is CARSRGSGRPQETQYF. The DNA for the CDR3 is TGTGCCCGCAGCCGGGGTAGCGGGAGACCCCAAGAGACCCAGTACTTC.

This clonotype was seen ten or more times. CDR3 coding DNA: TGTGCCAGCACCCGGGGGGGGCCGGGAAACACCATATATTTT. Encoded protein: CASTRGGPGNTIYF. The chain is built from TRBV7-8 and TRBJ1-3, with a tentative D call TRBD1 (6 bases). Per the germline V gene, CDR1 is SGHVS and CDR2 is FQNEAQ. This CDR3 comprises 14 residues. Trimming stripped 7 bases from V and 4 bases from J, with 14 bases between.

This clonotype appeared many times. The J gene is TRBJ2-7, the V gene TRBV20-1, with TRBD2 matching 9 bases. Germline V gives CDR1 DFQATT, CDR2 SNEGSKA (reference sequence). The CDR3 is 16 amino acids. The J segment lost 7 bases and the V segment lost 3 bases, leaving 16 bases of the junction unmatched. The CDR3 spells CSARRMTSGATREQYF. For the CDR3, the DNA is TGCAGTGCTAGGCGGATGACTAGCGGAGCCACCCGAGAGCAGTACTTC.

This clonotype was detected many times. The CDR3 loop reads CASSSGTGGAGELFF. For the CDR3, the DNA is TGTGCCAGCAGTTCCGGGACAGGGGGAGCCGGGGAGCTGTTTTTT. The V call is TRBV28, the J call TRBJ2-2, with 11 bases matching TRBD1. The germline CDR1 and CDR2 sequences are MDHEN and SYDVKM. Germline trimming cut 4 bases from V and 6 bases from J; bases unmatched to any gene: 4. CDR3 length: 15 amino acids.

This clonotype has just a few counts. The V and J genes are TRBV29-1 and TRBJ2-2; D is perhaps TRBD2 (6 bases). Germline V lookup: CDR1 SQVTM, CDR2 ANQGSEA. This CDR3 is built from 14 residues. Trimming took off 7 bases at V and 2 bases at J, with 14 bases between the two ends. Here the CDR3 reads CSGRVGGNTGELFF. In DNA form, the CDR3 reads TGCAGCGGCAGAGTGGGGGGAAACACCGGGGAGCTGTTTTTT.

The sample holds many counts of this clonotype. The CDR3 nucleotides are TGTGCCACTTCCTTAGCTAACTATGGCTACACCTTC. Translated, it gives CATSLANYGYTF. The rearrangement joins TRBV2 to TRBJ1-2; no clear D. CDR1 and CDR2 from the germline V gene are SNHLY and FYNNEI. There are 12 residues in the CDR3. V was trimmed by 10 bases and J by 0 bases, leaving 9 bases between them.

This clonotype occurred many times. CDR3 sequence (DNA): TGTGCCAGCAGCCAAGAAGTTTCCTCCACTGAAGCTTTCTTT. Protein: CASSQEVSSTEAFF. The chain couples TRBV3-1 to TRBJ1-1; no reliable D call. Germline assignment: CDR1 LGHDT and CDR2 YNNKEL (reference sequence). The CDR3 extends over 14 amino acids. Trimming pared 0 bases from V and 4 bases from J, leaving 9 bases between.

The chain joins TRBV13 to TRBJ2-7; D remains unclear. The CDR3 covers 16 residues. Trimming took off 6 bases at V and 5 bases at J, with 23 bases between the two ends. Looked up from germline, CDR1 is PRHDT and CDR2 is FYEKMQ (reference sequence). The CDR3 is CASSYSGGLEGHEQYF. CDR3 in DNA: TGTGCCAGCAGTTACTCGGGCGGTTTGGAAGGCCACGAGCAGTACTTC.

This clonotype was seen repeatedly, ten times or more. The rearrangement links TRBV12-3 or TRBV12-4 to TRBJ1-5; D gene ambiguous. The CDR3 totals 15 residues. V lost 2 bases and J 7 bases, leaving 15 bases between the germline ends. The CDR3 bases are TGTGCCAGCAGTTTATCGGGGAATCAATGGCAGCCCCAGCATTTT. As protein: CASSLSGNQWQPQHF.

The chain joins TRBV6-2 or TRBV6-3 to TRBJ2-7; 8 bases are shared with TRBD2. The CDR3 length is 14 residues. Trimming removed 7 bases from V and 0 bases from J; junction bases left unmatched: 5. The V gene's germline CDR1 is MNHEY and CDR2 SVGEGT. The CDR3: CASTAGGPSYEQYF. The DNA of the CDR3 is TGTGCCAGCACGGCGGGAGGACCCTCCTACGAGCAGTACTTC.

The rearrangement links TRBV27 to TRBJ1-2; possibly TRBD1 for D (6 bases). The CDR3 consists of 15 residues. Germline-derived CDR1 and CDR2 are MNHEY and SMNVEV (reference sequence). V gave up 6 bases and J gave up 3 bases, with 17 bases separating them. The CDR3 DNA reads TGTGCCAGCAGCCCGAGGGGGGAAGAGGACTATGGCTACACCTTC. This translates into CASSPRGEEDYGYTF.

J is TRBJ2-7 and V is TRBV18, with 10 bases fitting TRBD2. V gave up 3 bases and J gave up 0 bases; unmatched junction bases: 5. Per the germline V gene, CDR1 is KGHSH and CDR2 is LQKENI. The CDR3 contains 16 residues. The CDR3, as DNA: TGTGCCAGCTCACCTTTCACTAGCGGGACCTCCTACGAGCAGTACTTC. This gives the protein CASSPFTSGTSYEQYF.

The sample holds many counts of this clonotype. The V call is TRBV7-2, the J call TRBJ1-5, with 8 bases identical to TRBD1. This CDR3 spans 14 amino acids. V trimming: 7 bases; J trimming: 5 bases; junction bases outside the gene matches: 7. Per the germline V gene, CDR1 is SGHTA and CDR2 is FQGNSA. Here the CDR3 DNA reads TGTGCCAGCAACAATGGACAGGGCGATCAGCCCCAGCATTTT. Residues: CASNNGQGDQPQHF.

The chain has TRBV2 and TRBJ1-1; 10 bases align to TRBD1. CDR1 is SNHLY, CDR2 FYNNEI, per germline. Trimming at V came to 6 bases and at J to 6 bases, leaving 7 bases not matched to a gene. CDR3 length: 14 amino acids. The chain's CDR3 is CASRGDRGKAEAFF. The CDR3 DNA sequence: TGTGCCAGCAGGGGGGACAGGGGAAAAGCTGAAGCTTTCTTT.

The chain uses TRBV6-5 and TRBJ2-7; D is undetermined. V was cut by 2 bases and J by 7 bases, with 12 bases left in between. The CDR3 extends over 13 amino acids. Germline lookup yields CDR1 MNHEY and CDR2 SVGAGI. The DNA of the CDR3 is TGTGCCAGCAGTTACGTCCAGTGGGTAGAGCAGTACTTC. Encoded protein: CASSYVQWVEQYF.

This clonotype has a count of ten or more. The chain links TRBV12-3 or TRBV12-4 to TRBJ1-6, with TRBD1 as a possible D gene (6 bases). The CDR3 runs to 14 residues. The V end lost 4 bases, the J end lost 8 bases, and 12 bases lay between the germline ends. The CDR3, as DNA: TGTGCCAGCAGTTCGACAGGACGTGATTCACCCCTCCACTTT. Protein sequence: CASSSTGRDSPLHF.

This clonotype was picked up many times. The chain links TRBV12-3 or TRBV12-4 to TRBJ2-5, with 9 positions matching TRBD1. CDR3 length equals 14 residues. V trimming: 5 bases; J trimming: 7 bases; junction bases outside the gene matches: 8. The DNA of the CDR3 is TGTGCCAGCAGTGGGACCGGGACAGGGCTGACCCAGTACTTC. Protein sequence: CASSGTGTGLTQYF.

This clonotype was counted at least ten times. J is TRBJ2-5 and V is TRBV20-1; the D gene is possibly TRBD1 (5 bases). Trimming cost V 3 bases and J 5 bases, with 19 bases left between them. The CDR3 is 15 amino acids. Germline loops: CDR1 DFQATT, CDR2 SNEGSKA (reference sequence). The CDR3 region has the DNA TGCAGTGCTAGTCTTTTTAAGGGGTTCGGGGAGACCCAGTACTTC. The encoded protein is CSASLFKGFGETQYF.

This clonotype was observed at least ten times. The chain has TRBV2 and TRBJ2-2; 7 bases agree with TRBD2. The length of the CDR3 is 17 residues. Losses at the gene ends were 4 bases for V and 0 bases for J; bases not matched to a gene: 8. The germline V gene encodes CDR1 SNHLY and CDR2 FYNNEI. The CDR3 coding sequence is TGTGCCAGCAGTGGCGAGCTAGCGGTATCGAACACCGGGGAGCTGTTTTTT. This sequence encodes CASSGELAVSNTGELFF.

This clonotype was seen at least ten times. The rearrangement uses TRBV28 and TRBJ2-7, with 7 positions matching TRBD2. This CDR3 contains 15 residues. CDR1 is MDHEN and CDR2 is SYDVKM in the germline V gene. The V gene end was trimmed by 2 bases and the J gene end by 3 bases; junction bases not matched to a gene: 7. The chain's CDR3 is CASSLAKGGSYEQYF. The CDR3 DNA follows: TGTGCCAGCAGTTTAGCTAAGGGCGGGAGCTACGAGCAGTACTTC.

This clonotype was counted at least ten times. The chain combines TRBV9 with TRBJ1-2; D gene uncertain. The CDR3 extends over 14 amino acids. Trimming took off 0 bases at V and 4 bases at J, with 10 bases between the two ends. Per germline, CDR1 SGDLS and CDR2 YYNGEE. CDR3 DNA sequence: TGTGCCAGCAGCGTAGGCCCCCACAGCTATGGCTACACCTTC. Translated, it gives CASSVGPHSYGYTF. Combining the CDR3 with reference TRBV9 and TRBJ1-2 gives the whole variable domain DSGVTQTPKHLITATGQRVTLRCSPRSGDLSVYWYQQSLDQGLQFLIQYYNGEERAKGNILERFSAQQFPDLHSELNLSSLELGDSALYFCASSVGPHSYGYTFGSGTRLTVV.